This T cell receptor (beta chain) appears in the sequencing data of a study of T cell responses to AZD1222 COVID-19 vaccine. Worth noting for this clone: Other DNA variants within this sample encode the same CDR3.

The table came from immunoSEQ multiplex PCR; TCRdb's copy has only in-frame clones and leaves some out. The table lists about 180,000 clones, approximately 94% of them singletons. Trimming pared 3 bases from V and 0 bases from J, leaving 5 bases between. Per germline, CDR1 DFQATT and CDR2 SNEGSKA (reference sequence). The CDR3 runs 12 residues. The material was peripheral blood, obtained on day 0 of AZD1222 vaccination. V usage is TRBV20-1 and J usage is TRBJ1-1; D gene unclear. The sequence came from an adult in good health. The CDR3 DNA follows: TGCAGTGCTAGTCGGCTGAACACTGAAGCTTTCTTT. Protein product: CSASRLNTEAFF.